The text below deals with one T cell receptor (beta chain). Its target is not known. These data come from a study of shared clonotypes between healthy human individuals. TCRdb keeps only in-frame clones here, not all; method: immunoSEQ multiplex PCR. The data show about 600,000 clones, 98% seen once. Cells designated naive CD8 were CD45RO-negative and were positively selected for CCR7, with terminally differentiated effector memory CD45RA+ cells excluded. The donors, healthy adults who were HIV-negative, had experienced no recent acute infections or vaccinations. Germline CDR1 and CDR2: MNHNY and SVGAGI (reference sequence). The CDR3 is 15 residues long. Trimming cost V 5 bases and J 1 base, with 12 bases left between them. General study points: The diversity represented, both genetic and in exposure history, was limited by few donors. Despite large depth, sorted-subset datasets appeared incompletely sequenced. Read depth was anticipated to influence clonotype sharing among donors.

This chain uses TRBV6-6 with TRBJ1-5; D may be TRBD1 (5 bases). The specimen was naive CD8+ T cells sorted from blood. The receptor was derived from a man aged 30 to 39 in good health. The CDR3 is CASSTLTDSNQPQHF. The CDR3 nucleotides are TGTGCCAGCAGTACCTTGACAGACAGCAATCAGCCCCAGCATTTT.